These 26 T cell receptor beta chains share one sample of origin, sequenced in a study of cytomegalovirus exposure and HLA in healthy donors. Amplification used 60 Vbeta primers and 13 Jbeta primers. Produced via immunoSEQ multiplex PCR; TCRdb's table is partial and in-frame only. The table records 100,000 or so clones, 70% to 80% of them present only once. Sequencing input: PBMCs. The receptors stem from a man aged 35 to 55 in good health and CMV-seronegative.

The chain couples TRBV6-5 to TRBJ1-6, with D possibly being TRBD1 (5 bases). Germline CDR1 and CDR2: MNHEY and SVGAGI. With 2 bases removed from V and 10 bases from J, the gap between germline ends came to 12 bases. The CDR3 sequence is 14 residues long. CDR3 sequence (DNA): TGTGCCAGCAGTTACCAGGGAGGAGGATCACCCCTCCACTTT. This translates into CASSYQGGGSPLHF.

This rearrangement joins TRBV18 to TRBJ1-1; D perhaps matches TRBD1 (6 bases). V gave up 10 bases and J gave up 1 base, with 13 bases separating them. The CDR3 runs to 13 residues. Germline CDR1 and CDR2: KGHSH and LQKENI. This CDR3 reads CATEGGRNTEAFF. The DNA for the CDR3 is TGTGCCACGGAGGGGGGGCGGAACACTGAAGCTTTCTTT.

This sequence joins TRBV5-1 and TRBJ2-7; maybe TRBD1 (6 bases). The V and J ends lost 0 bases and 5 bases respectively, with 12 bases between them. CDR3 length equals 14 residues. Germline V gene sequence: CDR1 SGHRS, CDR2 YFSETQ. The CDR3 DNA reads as TGCGCCAGCAGCTTGGAACAGGGTCACAACGAGCAGTACTTC. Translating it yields CASSLEQGHNEQYF.

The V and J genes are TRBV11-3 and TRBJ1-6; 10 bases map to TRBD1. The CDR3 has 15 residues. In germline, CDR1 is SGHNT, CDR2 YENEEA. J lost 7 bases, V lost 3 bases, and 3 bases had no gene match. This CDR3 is CASSFGQGGNSPLHF. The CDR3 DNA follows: TGTGCCAGCAGCTTTGGACAGGGGGGAAATTCACCCCTCCACTTT.

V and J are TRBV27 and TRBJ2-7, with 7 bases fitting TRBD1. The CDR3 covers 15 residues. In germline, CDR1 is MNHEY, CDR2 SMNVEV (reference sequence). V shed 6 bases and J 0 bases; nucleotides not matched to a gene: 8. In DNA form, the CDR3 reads TGTGCCAGCAGGTTCGGGACAGCCATCTCCTACGAGCAGTACTTC. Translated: CASRFGTAISYEQYF.

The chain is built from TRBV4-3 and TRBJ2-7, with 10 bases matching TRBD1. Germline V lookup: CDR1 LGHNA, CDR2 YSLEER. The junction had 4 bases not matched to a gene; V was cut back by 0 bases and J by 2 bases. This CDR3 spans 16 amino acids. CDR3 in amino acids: CASSQDRQGAAYEQYF. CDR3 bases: TGCGCCAGCAGCCAAGATCGACAGGGGGCGGCCTACGAGCAGTACTTC.

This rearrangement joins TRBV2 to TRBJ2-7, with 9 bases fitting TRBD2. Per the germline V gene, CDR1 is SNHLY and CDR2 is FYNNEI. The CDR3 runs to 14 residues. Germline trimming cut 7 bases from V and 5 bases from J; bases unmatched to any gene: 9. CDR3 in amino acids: CASNPQGLADEQYF. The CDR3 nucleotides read TGTGCCAGCAACCCTCAGGGACTAGCTGACGAGCAGTACTTC.

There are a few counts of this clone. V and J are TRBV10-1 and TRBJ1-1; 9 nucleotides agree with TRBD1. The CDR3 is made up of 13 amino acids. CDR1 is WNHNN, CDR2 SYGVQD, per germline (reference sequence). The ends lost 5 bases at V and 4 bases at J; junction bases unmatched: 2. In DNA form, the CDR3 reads TGCGCCAGCAGTCTGACAGGGGGCACTGAAGCTTTCTTT. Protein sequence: CASSLTGGTEAFF.

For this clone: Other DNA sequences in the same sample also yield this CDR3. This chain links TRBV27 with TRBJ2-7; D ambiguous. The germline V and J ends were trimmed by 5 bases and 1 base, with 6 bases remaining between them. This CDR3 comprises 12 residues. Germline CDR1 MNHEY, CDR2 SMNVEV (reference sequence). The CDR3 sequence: CASSPNSYEQYF. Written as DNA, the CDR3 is TGTGCCAGCAGTCCAAATTCCTACGAGCAGTACTTC.

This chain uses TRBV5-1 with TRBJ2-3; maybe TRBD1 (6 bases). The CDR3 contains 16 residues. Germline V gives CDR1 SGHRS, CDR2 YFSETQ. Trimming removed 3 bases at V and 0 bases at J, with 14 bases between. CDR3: CASSYSTGSSTDTQYF. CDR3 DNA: TGCGCCAGCAGCTATTCGACAGGCTCTAGCACAGATACGCAGTATTTT. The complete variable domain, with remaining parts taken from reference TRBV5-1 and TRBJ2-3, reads KAGVTQTPRYLIKTRGQQVTLSCSPISGHRSVSWYQQTPGQGLQFLFEYFSETQRNKGNFPGRFSGRQFSNSRSEMNVSTLELGDSALYLCASSYSTGSSTDTQYFGPGTRLTVL.

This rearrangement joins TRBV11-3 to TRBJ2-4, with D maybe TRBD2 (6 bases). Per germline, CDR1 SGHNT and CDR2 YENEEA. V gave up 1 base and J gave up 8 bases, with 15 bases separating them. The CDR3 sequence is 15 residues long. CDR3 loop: CASSLGLLAEDIQYF. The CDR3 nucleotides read TGTGCCAGCAGCTTAGGCCTACTAGCCGAGGACATTCAGTACTTC.

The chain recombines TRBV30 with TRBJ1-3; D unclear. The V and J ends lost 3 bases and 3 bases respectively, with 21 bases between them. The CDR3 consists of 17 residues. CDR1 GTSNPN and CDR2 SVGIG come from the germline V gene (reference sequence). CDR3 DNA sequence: TGTGCCTGGAGCTCCATGAAGGGATCTAGCTTTGGAAACACCATATATTTT. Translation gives CAWSSMKGSSFGNTIYF.

The CDR3 DNA reads as TGTGCCAGCAGCTTAAAGGACAGCGACTCCTACGAGCAGTACTTC. It is translated as CASSLKDSDSYEQYF. The chain combines TRBV7-9 with TRBJ2-7; TRBD1 is a possible D gene (6 bases). The germline CDR1 and CDR2 sequences are SEHNR and FQNEAQ (reference sequence). Trimming cost V 2 bases and J 0 bases, with 11 bases left between them. The length of the CDR3 is 15 residues.

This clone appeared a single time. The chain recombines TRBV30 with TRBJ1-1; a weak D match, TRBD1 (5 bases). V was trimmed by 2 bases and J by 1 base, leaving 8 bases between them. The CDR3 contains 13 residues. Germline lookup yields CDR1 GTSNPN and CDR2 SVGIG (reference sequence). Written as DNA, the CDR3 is TGTGCCTGGAGTCACGACAGGAACACTGAAGCTTTCTTT. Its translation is CAWSHDRNTEAFF.

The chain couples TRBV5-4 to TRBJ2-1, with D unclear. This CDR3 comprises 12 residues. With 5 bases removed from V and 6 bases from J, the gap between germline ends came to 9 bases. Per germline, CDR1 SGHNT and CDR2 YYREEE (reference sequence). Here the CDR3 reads CASRSFPNEQFF. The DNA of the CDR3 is TGTGCCAGCAGGAGCTTCCCCAATGAGCAGTTCTTC.

CDR3 amino acids: CASSPPGGNGELFF. The CDR3 bases are TGTGCCAGCTCACCACCGGGAGGGAACGGGGAGCTGTTTTTT. The V call is TRBV18, the J call TRBJ2-2; TRBD2 aligns across 7 bases. V was pared by 0 bases and J by 7 bases, with 2 bases of the junction left unmatched. The CDR3 is made up of 14 amino acids. CDR1 KGHSH and CDR2 LQKENI come from the germline V gene.

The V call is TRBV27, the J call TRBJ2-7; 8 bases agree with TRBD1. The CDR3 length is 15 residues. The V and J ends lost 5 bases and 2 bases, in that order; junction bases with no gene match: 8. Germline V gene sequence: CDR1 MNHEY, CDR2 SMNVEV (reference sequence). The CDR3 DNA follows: TGTGCCAGCAGTCCGCAGACAGGGGTTCCCTACGAGCAGTACTTC. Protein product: CASSPQTGVPYEQYF.

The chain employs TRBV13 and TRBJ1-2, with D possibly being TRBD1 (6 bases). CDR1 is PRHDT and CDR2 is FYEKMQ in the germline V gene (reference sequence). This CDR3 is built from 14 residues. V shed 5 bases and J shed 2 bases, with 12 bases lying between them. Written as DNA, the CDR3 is TGTGCCAGCAGCAACTCAAGGGGGAACTATGGCTACACCTTC. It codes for CASSNSRGNYGYTF.

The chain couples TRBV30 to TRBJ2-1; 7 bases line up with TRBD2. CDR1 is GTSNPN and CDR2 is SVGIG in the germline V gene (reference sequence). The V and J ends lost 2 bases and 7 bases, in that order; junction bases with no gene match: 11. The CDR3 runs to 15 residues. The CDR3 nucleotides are TGTGCCTGGAGTTCGGGTAGCGGGCTAAGGAATGAGCAGTTCTTC. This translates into CAWSSGSGLRNEQFF.

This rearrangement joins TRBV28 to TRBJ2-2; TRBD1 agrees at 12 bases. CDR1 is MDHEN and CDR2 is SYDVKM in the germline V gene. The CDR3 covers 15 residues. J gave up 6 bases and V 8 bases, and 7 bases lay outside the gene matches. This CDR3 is CASWGDRGLPGELFF. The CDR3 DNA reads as TGTGCCAGCTGGGGGGACAGGGGGCTCCCCGGGGAGCTGTTTTTT.

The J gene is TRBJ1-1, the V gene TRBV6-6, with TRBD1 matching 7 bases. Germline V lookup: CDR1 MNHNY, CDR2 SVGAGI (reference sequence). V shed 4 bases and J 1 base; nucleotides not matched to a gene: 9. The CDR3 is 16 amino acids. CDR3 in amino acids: CASSSLLRGENTEAFF. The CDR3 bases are TGTGCCAGCAGTTCCCTCCTCAGGGGGGAGAACACTGAAGCTTTCTTT.

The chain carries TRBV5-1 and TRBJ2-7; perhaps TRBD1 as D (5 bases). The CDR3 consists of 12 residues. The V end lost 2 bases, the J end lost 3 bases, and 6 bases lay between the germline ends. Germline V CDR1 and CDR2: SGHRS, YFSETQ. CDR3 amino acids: CASSFDSYEQYF. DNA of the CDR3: TGCGCCAGCAGCTTTGACAGCTACGAGCAGTACTTC.

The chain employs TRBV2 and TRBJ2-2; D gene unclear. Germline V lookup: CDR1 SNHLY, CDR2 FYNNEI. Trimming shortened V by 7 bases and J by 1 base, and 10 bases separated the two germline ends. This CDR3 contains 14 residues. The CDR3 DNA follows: TGTGCCAGCATAATGGCGGTGAACACCGGGGAGCTGTTTTTT. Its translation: CASIMAVNTGELFF.

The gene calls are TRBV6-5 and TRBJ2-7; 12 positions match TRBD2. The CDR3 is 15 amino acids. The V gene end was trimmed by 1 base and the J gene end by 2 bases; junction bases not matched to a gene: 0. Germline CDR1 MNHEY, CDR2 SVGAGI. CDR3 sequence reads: CASSYWTSGTYEQYF. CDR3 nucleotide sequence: TGTGCCAGCAGTTACTGGACTAGCGGGACCTACGAGCAGTACTTC.

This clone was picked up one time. The CDR3: CASKRQAATNEKLFF. As DNA, the CDR3 is TGTGCCAGTAAAAGGCAGGCTGCAACTAATGAAAAACTGTTTTTT. This chain connects TRBV19 to TRBJ1-4; D call uncertain. V was clipped by 7 bases and J by 0 bases, with 12 bases between them. CDR3 size: 15 residues. Germline lookup yields CDR1 LNHDA and CDR2 SQIVND (reference sequence).

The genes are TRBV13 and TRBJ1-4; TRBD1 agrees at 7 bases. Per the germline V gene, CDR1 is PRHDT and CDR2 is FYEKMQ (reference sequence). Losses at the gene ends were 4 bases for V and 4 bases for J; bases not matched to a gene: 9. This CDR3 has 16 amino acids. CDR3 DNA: TGTGCCAGCAGCTCTCGGGGGACAGCCTTTAATGAAAAACTGTTTTTT. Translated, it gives CASSSRGTAFNEKLFF.